What follows are 28 T cell receptor beta chains derived from one specimen sequenced in a study of CD8 T cells in Susac syndrome. Random hexamers were used to reverse transcribe the RNA input (roughly 0.5 to 1 ug). A single record per CDR3 protein comes from TCRdb applying MiXCR to the immunoSEQ multiplex PCR reads. The sample consists of approximately 220,000 distinct CDR3 sequences, more than 85% of them appearing once. Sample: CD8+ T cells from PBMCs. Receptor source: a human donor with multiple sclerosis.

The chain is built from TRBV20-1 and TRBJ2-3, with TRBD2 identical over 13 bases. J lost 5 bases, V lost 1 base, and 18 bases had no gene match. CDR3 length: 20 residues. Germline V lookup: CDR1 DFQATT, CDR2 SNEGSKA (reference sequence). CDR3 bases: TGCAGTGCTAGAGTTCTAACTAGCGGGGGGGGCAGGCGACTTAAAGATACGCAGTATTTT. It yields the protein CSARVLTSGGGRRLKDTQYF.

The chain joins TRBV15 to TRBJ2-7, with D possibly TRBD1 on 6 matching bases. Germline-derived CDR1 and CDR2 are LNHNV and YYDKDF (reference sequence). V was shortened by 3 bases and J by 2 bases, with 11 bases between the two germline ends. The CDR3 runs to 14 residues. The CDR3 here is CATSSAPGAYEQYF. For the CDR3, the DNA is TGTGCCACCAGCAGCGCCCCAGGGGCCTACGAGCAGTACTTC.

This chain connects TRBV5-1 to TRBJ2-1; possible D gene TRBD1, 5 bases. The CDR3 is made up of 11 amino acids. Trimming removed 9 bases from V and 9 bases from J, with 13 bases in between. Germline CDR1 reads SGHRS; CDR2 reads YFSETQ. CDR3: CATPVGAEQFF. CDR3 coding DNA: TGCGCCACCCCCGTAGGGGCTGAGCAGTTCTTC.

The V gene is TRBV4-1, the J gene TRBJ2-2; D is perhaps TRBD1 (5 bases). Germline-derived CDR1 and CDR2 are MGHRA and YSYEKL. Trimming cost V 4 bases and J 3 bases, with 15 bases left between them. The CDR3 has 16 amino acids. CDR3: CASSPGRQGYTGELFF. CDR3 DNA sequence: TGCGCCAGCAGCCCCGGGCGGCAGGGCTACACCGGGGAGCTGTTTTTT.

The chain recombines TRBV27 with TRBJ2-4, with 10 bases that match TRBD1. Germline V gene data show CDR1 as MNHEY and CDR2 as SMNVEV (reference sequence). J was trimmed by 8 bases and V by 0 bases; bases with no gene match: 4. This CDR3 is built from 15 residues. The CDR3 nucleotides read TGTGCCAGCAGTTTATCCCGGACAGGGGGAGACATTCAGTACTTC. Translated: CASSLSRTGGDIQYF.

V is TRBV4-1 and J is TRBJ2-1; D is perhaps TRBD2 (6 bases). The V gene lost 4 bases and the J gene lost 0 bases, with 13 bases spanning the gap. The CDR3 is 16 residues long. Germline V gene data show CDR1 as MGHRA and CDR2 as YSYEKL. The CDR3 bases are TGCGCCAGCAGCCTCGAGCGGGCCCTCTCCTACAATGAGCAGTTCTTC. Translation: CASSLERALSYNEQFF.

This clonotype was recorded once. The chain is built from TRBV13 and TRBJ2-2, with D hard to call. Between the trimmed V and J ends, which lost 4 bases and 4 bases, there was a span of 7 bases. The germline V gene encodes CDR1 PRHDT and CDR2 FYEKMQ (reference sequence). The CDR3 is 13 amino acids. CDR3 coding DNA: TGTGCCAGCAGCTCCAGCAGCACCGGGGAGCTGTTTTTT. Its protein product is CASSSSSTGELFF.

V usage is TRBV5-8 and J usage is TRBJ1-2; unclear D gene. V dropped 5 bases and J dropped 5 bases, with 13 bases sitting between them. The germline V gene encodes CDR1 SGHTS and CDR2 YDEGEE. The CDR3 extends over 13 amino acids. DNA of the CDR3: TGTGCCAGCAGAAGGCCAGAGCCTTATGGCTACACCTTC. This sequence encodes CASRRPEPYGYTF.

Written as DNA, the CDR3 is TGCAGCGTCCTCCCCCCCAATCAGCCCCAGCATTTT. The encoded protein is CSVLPPNQPQHF. This chain links TRBV29-1 with TRBJ1-5; D not resolved. Per germline, CDR1 SQVTM and CDR2 ANQGSEA. CDR3 length equals 12 residues. V was cut by 6 bases and J by 3 bases, with 9 bases left in between.

CDR3 sequence reads: CASIRDTGYTF. The CDR3 DNA is TGCGCCAGCATTCGGGACACCGGCTACACCTTC. The chain links TRBV5-1 to TRBJ1-2; D is possibly TRBD1 (6 bases). Germline-derived CDR1 and CDR2 are SGHRS and YFSETQ. The CDR3 has 11 amino acids. Trimming pared 6 bases from V and 8 bases from J, leaving 11 bases between.

The V gene is TRBV6-1, the J gene TRBJ1-1, with 8 bases that match TRBD1. Germline CDR1 reads MNHNS; CDR2 reads SASEGT. The CDR3 consists of 14 residues. The trim removed 2 bases at V and 5 bases at J, leaving 4 bases unmatched. CDR3 sequence reads: CASSEQGANTEAFF. DNA for the CDR3: TGTGCCAGCAGTGAACAGGGGGCGAATACTGAAGCTTTCTTT.

This sequence joins TRBV30 and TRBJ1-1; the D gene is possibly TRBD1 (6 bases). The CDR3 is 13 amino acids. With 4 bases removed from V and 5 bases from J, the gap between germline ends came to 14 bases. Germline V CDR1 and CDR2: GTSNPN, SVGIG (reference sequence). The CDR3: CAWKEGGWTEAFF. As DNA, the CDR3 is TGTGCCTGGAAAGAGGGGGGCTGGACTGAAGCTTTCTTT.

This chain links TRBV7-8 with TRBJ2-7; D gene ambiguous. The CDR3 is 15 amino acids. Germline V gene sequence: CDR1 SGHVS, CDR2 FQNEAQ. Between the trimmed V and J ends, which lost 3 bases and 6 bases, there was a span of 18 bases. CDR3 bases: TGTGCCAGCAGCTTTGGAGACCAAGGGTCGGGCGAGCAGTACTTC. It yields the protein CASSFGDQGSGEQYF.

The rearrangement joins TRBV7-8 to TRBJ2-5, with D maybe TRBD2 (5 bases). The V gene's germline CDR1 is SGHVS and CDR2 FQNEAQ. The V and J ends lost 5 bases and 5 bases respectively, with 18 bases between them. The CDR3 totals 15 residues. The CDR3 sequence: CASSPTRGATETQYF. CDR3 nucleotide sequence: TGTGCCAGCAGCCCAACTAGAGGCGCAACGGAGACCCAGTACTTC.

The chain uses TRBV29-1 and TRBJ1-3; D is perhaps TRBD1 (5 bases). Germline CDR1 and CDR2: SQVTM and ANQGSEA. This CDR3 has 13 residues. The V end was cut by 4 bases, the J end by 4 bases, with 11 bases between. The CDR3 DNA reads TGCAGCGTTGGGCGGGACGGAGGAAACACCATATATTTT. It specifies CSVGRDGGNTIYF.

V usage is TRBV7-9 and J usage is TRBJ2-7; TRBD2 agrees at 11 bases. Germline CDR1 reads SEHNR; CDR2 reads FQNEAQ (reference sequence). V shed 0 bases and J 5 bases; nucleotides not matched to a gene: 6. This CDR3 spans 16 amino acids. CDR3: CASSLAPGLADDEQYF. As DNA, the CDR3 is TGTGCCAGCAGCTTAGCTCCGGGACTAGCGGACGACGAGCAGTACTTC.

The J gene is TRBJ2-5, the V gene TRBV5-1; no clear D. The germline V gene encodes CDR1 SGHRS and CDR2 YFSETQ. This CDR3 region has 15 residues. Trimming removed 2 bases at V and 5 bases at J, with 16 bases between. In nucleotides, the CDR3 is TGCGCCAGCAGCTTTTCGTCCGGATCGTCGGAGACCCAGTACTTC. This translates into CASSFSSGSSETQYF.

V gene TRBV7-9 combines with J gene TRBJ2-7; D perhaps matches TRBD2 (5 bases). The CDR3 has 16 residues. Germline CDR1 SEHNR, CDR2 FQNEAQ (reference sequence). V gave up 5 bases and J gave up 3 bases, with 20 bases separating them. CDR3 in amino acids: CASSPPPVLASYEQYF. The CDR3 DNA is TGTGCCAGCAGCCCACCGCCCGTCCTAGCCAGCTACGAGCAGTACTTC.

This clonotype has just one count. This rearrangement joins TRBV5-4 to TRBJ1-1; 8 bases match TRBD1. Trimming at V came to 0 bases and at J to 7 bases, leaving 11 bases not matched to a gene. The CDR3 consists of 16 residues. Germline V gene lookup returns CDR1 SGHNT and CDR2 YYREEE (reference sequence). CDR3 sequence: CASSLALTGETIEAFF. CDR3 bases: TGTGCCAGCAGCTTGGCCTTGACAGGGGAGACTATTGAAGCTTTCTTT.

The V and J genes are TRBV5-6 and TRBJ1-1; TRBD1 is a possible D gene (6 bases). The CDR3 length is 12 residues. Between the trimmed V and J ends, which lost 4 bases and 6 bases, there was a span of 10 bases. Germline V gene lookup returns CDR1 SGHDT and CDR2 YYEEEE. This chain's CDR3 is CASSPAGAEAFF. The CDR3 region has the DNA TGTGCCAGCAGCCCGGCAGGGGCTGAAGCTTTCTTT.

In the case of this clonotype: At one end, the junction sequence differs from germline, possibly due to a read error. The chain uses TRBV11-2 and TRBJ2-3; possibly TRBD1 or TRBD2 for D (5 bases each). CDR1 and CDR2 (germline): SGHAT, FQNNGV. This CDR3 is 18 amino acids long. CDR3 coding DNA: TGTGCCAGCAGCTTAGTAAATTGGGGGTTGGGGCCCACAGGTACGCAGTATTTT. Its protein product is CASSLVNWGLGPTGTQYF.

The chain links TRBV12-3 or TRBV12-4 to TRBJ2-1; the match to TRBD2 covers 10 bases. V lost 3 bases, J lost 0 bases, and 8 bases stayed unmatched. This CDR3 spans 18 amino acids. The CDR3 here is CASSLIAGGPSSYNEQFF. The DNA for the CDR3 is TGTGCCAGCAGTTTGATAGCGGGGGGTCCCAGCTCCTACAATGAGCAGTTCTTC.

The chain links TRBV12-3 or TRBV12-4 to TRBJ2-7; 12 positions match TRBD2. CDR3 length: 16 amino acids. J was trimmed by 4 bases and V by 4 bases; bases with no gene match: 8. The chain's CDR3 is CASSSPGLAGPYEQYF. CDR3 coding DNA: TGTGCCAGCAGTTCCCCCGGACTAGCGGGACCATACGAGCAGTACTTC.

The rearrangement links TRBV5-4 to TRBJ2-7; 11 bases match TRBD1. The V gene's germline CDR1 is SGHNT and CDR2 YYREEE (reference sequence). The CDR3 is made up of 15 amino acids. With 4 bases clipped from V and 7 bases from J, the junction kept 10 bases outside the gene matches. CDR3 in amino acids: CASSTAGQGAVEQYF. The CDR3 DNA sequence: TGTGCCAGCAGCACCGCAGGACAGGGGGCGGTAGAGCAGTACTTC. The whole variable domain, remainder taken from reference TRBV5-4 and TRBJ2-7, is ETGVTQSPTHLIKTRGQQVTLRCSSQSGHNTVSWYQQALGQGPQFIFQYYREEENGRGNFPPRFSGLQFPNYSSELNVNALELDDSALYLCASSTAGQGAVEQYFGPGTRLTVT.

The chain links TRBV20-1 to TRBJ2-7; possibly TRBD1 or TRBD2 for D (5 bases each). The CDR3 totals 16 residues. V was trimmed by 0 bases and J by 1 base, leaving 16 bases between them. Germline V gene lookup returns CDR1 DFQATT and CDR2 SNEGSKA (reference sequence). The CDR3: CSARDIGAMGSYEQYF. DNA of the CDR3: TGCAGTGCTAGAGATATCGGGGCTATGGGATCCTACGAGCAGTACTTC.

The chain uses TRBV6-2 or TRBV6-3 and TRBJ2-7; D is possibly TRBD2 (10 bases). V lost 6 bases and J lost 9, with 24 bases in between. In germline, CDR1 is MNHEY, CDR2 SVGEGT. The CDR3 covers 15 residues. The CDR3 loop is CASRRFGTGTSAQYF. CDR3 nucleotide sequence: TGTGCCAGCAGACGGTTCGGGACAGGGACTAGCGCGCAGTACTTC.

The chain is built from TRBV30 and TRBJ2-7; 8 bases match TRBD1. The CDR3 contains 14 residues. Germline V CDR1 and CDR2: GTSNPN, SVGIG (reference sequence). After removal of 7 bases from V and 2 bases from J, the junction contained 10 bases not matched to a gene. CDR3 amino acids: CASDGGQEPYEQYF. The CDR3 nucleotides are TGTGCCTCAGACGGGGGACAGGAGCCCTACGAGCAGTACTTC.

The J gene is TRBJ2-2, the V gene TRBV6-2 or TRBV6-3; a weak D match, TRBD1 (6 bases). The CDR3 is 12 amino acids. The V gene lost 8 bases and the J gene lost 6 bases, with 10 bases spanning the gap. Germline V gene sequence: CDR1 MNHEY, CDR2 SVGEGT. This CDR3 reads CASGWGPGELFF. The CDR3 bases are TGTGCCAGCGGGTGGGGGCCCGGGGAGCTGTTTTTT.